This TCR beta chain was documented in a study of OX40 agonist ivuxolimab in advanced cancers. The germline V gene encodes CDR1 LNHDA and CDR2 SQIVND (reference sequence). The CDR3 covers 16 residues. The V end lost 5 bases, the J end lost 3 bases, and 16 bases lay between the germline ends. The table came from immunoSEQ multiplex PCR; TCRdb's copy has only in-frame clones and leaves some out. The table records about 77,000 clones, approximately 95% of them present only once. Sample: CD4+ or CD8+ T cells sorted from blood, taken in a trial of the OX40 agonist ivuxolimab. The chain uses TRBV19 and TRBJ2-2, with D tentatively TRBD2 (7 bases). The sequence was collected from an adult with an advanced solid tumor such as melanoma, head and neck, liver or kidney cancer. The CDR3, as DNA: TGTGCCAGTAGTTTCCGAGGGGGGAGGGACACCGGGGAGCTGTTTTTT. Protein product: CASSFRGGRDTGELFF.